This entry features one T cell receptor (beta chain) sequence. Antigen unknown. The data belong to a study of Graves' ophthalmopathy and Graves' hyperthyroidism. Looking at the study overall: Researchers obtained peripheral blood at initial diagnosis, before any treatment had begun.

Additional autoimmune diseases, uncontrolled infections, pregnancy or lactation disqualified patients. Orbital computed tomography and thyroid ultrasound, along with TRAb, serum thyroxine and clinical symptoms, underpinned diagnosis. Amplification targeted the TCR beta CDR3 regions, with RNA transcripts as the source material. Scientists carried out first-round RT-PCR using HTBI primers and then a second-round multiplex PCR. TCRdb re-analysed the multiplex PCR reads in MiXCR, keeping a single row per CDR3 protein. The sample records about 16,000 distinct CDR3 sequences, 46% being singletons. Regarding the study as a whole: Blood shared most expanded thyroid clonotypes above 0.001 frequency.

The sequencing input was peripheral blood. The TCR sequence derives from a woman between 40 and 50 years old with stable Graves' hyperthyroidism.

DNA for the CDR3: TGCAGTGCTAGAACTAGCGGAGGGGGAAGAGATACGCAGTATTTT. Translating it yields CSARTSGGGRDTQYF. The V gene is TRBV20-1, the J gene TRBJ2-3; 8 nucleotides line up with TRBD2. The germline gives CDR1 DFQATT, CDR2 SNEGSKA (reference sequence). This CDR3 comprises 15 residues. V was clipped by 2 bases and J by 5 bases; unmatched bases: 9.